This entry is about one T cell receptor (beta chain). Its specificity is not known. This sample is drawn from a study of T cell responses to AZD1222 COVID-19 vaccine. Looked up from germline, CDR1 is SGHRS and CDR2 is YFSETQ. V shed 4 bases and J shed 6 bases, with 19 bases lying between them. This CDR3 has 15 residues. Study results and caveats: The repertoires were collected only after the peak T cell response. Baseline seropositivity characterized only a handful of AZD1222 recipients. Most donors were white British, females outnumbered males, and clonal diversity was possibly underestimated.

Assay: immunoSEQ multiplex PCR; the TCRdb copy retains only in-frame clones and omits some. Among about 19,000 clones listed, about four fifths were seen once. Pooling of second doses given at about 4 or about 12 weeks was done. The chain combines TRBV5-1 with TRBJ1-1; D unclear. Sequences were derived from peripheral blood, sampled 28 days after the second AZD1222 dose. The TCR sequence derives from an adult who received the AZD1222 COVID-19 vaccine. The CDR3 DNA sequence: TGCGCCAGCAGCCATTACCCAGGCGGCGGCGCTGAAGCTTTCTTT. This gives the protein CASSHYPGGGAEAFF. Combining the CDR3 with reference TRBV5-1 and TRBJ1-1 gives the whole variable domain KAGVTQTPRYLIKTRGQQVTLSCSPISGHRSVSWYQQTPGQGLQFLFEYFSETQRNKGNFPGRFSGRQFSNSRSEMNVSTLELGDSALYLCASSHYPGGGAEAFFGQGTRLTVV.